This is a list of T cell receptor beta chains from one sample in a study of ipilimumab plus nivolumab after autologous stem cell transplantation. Clones were sequenced by immunoSEQ multiplex PCR, and TCRdb holds only the in-frame ones, with some missing. The top ten hold under 30% of the sample, which has 10,000 to 15,000 clones, roughly two thirds seen once. This specimen was PBMCs, taken in a trial of ipilimumab plus nivolumab as post-transplant consolidation. These receptor sequences come from a male donor with diffuse large B-cell lymphoma. The CDR3 runs from the conserved cysteine through the conserved F or W. The D gene is left open where the match is weak. Clone size appears in some rows only: once, few, many, or a class for an expanded clone.

V: TRBV2; D: .; J: TRBJ2-5; size: .; DNA: TGTGCCAGCAGCGTATTAGGGTACGAGACCCAGTACTTC; CDR3: CASSVLGYETQYF
V: TRBV5-4; D: .; J: TRBJ2-7; size: few; DNA: TGTGCCAGCAGCTTGGGAGGGGTGGGCTCCTACGAGCAGTACTTC; CDR3: CASSLGGVGSYEQYF
V: TRBV14; D: TRBD2; J: TRBJ2-7; size: .; DNA: TGTGCCAGCAGCCAAGCGGGACTAGCGGGACGCGAGCAGTACTTC; CDR3: CASSQAGLAGREQYF
V: TRBV19; D: TRBD1; J: TRBJ2-1; size: .; DNA: TGTGCCAGCGGGACAGGGGAGGGGAATGAGCAGTTCTTC; CDR3: CASGTGEGNEQFF
V: TRBV7-9; D: .; J: TRBJ1-4; size: once; DNA: TGTGCCAGCAGTTGGGACCTTGGGGTTGAAAAACTGTTTTTT; CDR3: CASSWDLGVEKLFF
V: TRBV6-6; D: .; J: TRBJ2-7; size: .; DNA: TGTGCCAGCTCGACAGTCTCCTACGAGCAGTACTTC; CDR3: CASSTVSYEQYF
V: TRBV7-9; D: .; J: TRBJ1-4; size: .; DNA: TGTGCCAGCAGCTTTGGTGCGTCTAATGAAAAACTGTTTTTT; CDR3: CASSFGASNEKLFF
V: TRBV10-1; D: .; J: TRBJ1-2; size: .; DNA: TGCACTACGGGGGCCTACGGCCGTGGCTACACCTTC; CDR3: CTTGAYGRGYTF
V: TRBV4-1; D: .; J: TRBJ2-7; size: few; DNA: TGCGCCAGCAGCCAAGATCCGGGACGGAGTTACGAGCAGTACTTC; CDR3: CASSQDPGRSYEQYF
V: TRBV7-6; D: TRBD1; J: TRBJ1-2; size: .; DNA: TGTGCCAGCAGCACGGGACAGGTCTATGGCTACACCTTC; CDR3: CASSTGQVYGYTF
V: TRBV5-1; D: .; J: TRBJ1-2; size: .; DNA: TGCGCCAGCAGCTTGGAAAGGGCCAACTATGGCTACACCTTC; CDR3: CASSLERANYGYTF
V: TRBV11-2; D: .; J: TRBJ2-2; size: few; DNA: TGTGCCAGCAGCTTAGAGGCAGTGAACACCGGGGAGCTGTTTTTT; CDR3: CASSLEAVNTGELFF
V: TRBV7-3; D: .; J: TRBJ2-3; size: .; DNA: TGTGCCAGCAGCCTGACGAACGCCCGCACAGATACGCAGTATTTT; CDR3: CASSLTNARTDTQYF
V: TRBV2; D: TRBD2; J: TRBJ2-1; size: .; DNA: TGTGCCAGCAGCCGAATTCTAGCGGGAGACGGGGAGCAGTTCTTC; CDR3: CASSRILAGDGEQFF
V: TRBV11-2; D: .; J: TRBJ1-5; size: .; DNA: TGTGCCAGCAGCTTAGACGGGGGGTACGGCAATCAGCCCCAGCATTTT; CDR3: CASSLDGGYGNQPQHF
V: TRBV5-4; D: TRBD1; J: TRBJ1-1; size: .; DNA: TGTGCCAGCAGCTTACAGGGGAGTGAAGCTTTCTTT; CDR3: CASSLQGSEAFF
V: TRBV19; D: .; J: TRBJ1-1; size: .; DNA: TGTGCCAGTAGTATCGGTTCCGCAACTGAAGCTTTCTTT; CDR3: CASSIGSATEAFF
V: TRBV9; D: TRBD2; J: TRBJ2-3; size: .; DNA: TGTGCCAGCAGCCTAAGCGGGGTAGGCACAGATACGCAGTATTTT; CDR3: CASSLSGVGTDTQYF
V: TRBV15; D: .; J: TRBJ2-7; size: few; DNA: TGTGCCACCAGCATACGAACGGGGGAAATATACGAGCAGTACTTC; CDR3: CATSIRTGEIYEQYF